Following are 17 T cell receptor beta chains from one sample sequenced in a study of T cell repertoires in cytomegalovirus infection. TCRdb recomputed calls from the reads with MiXCR, one row per CDR3 protein. The sample consists of around 450,000 distinct CDR3 sequences, 31% of them appearing once. Sequencing was done on a sample of PBMCs. The receptors come from a human donor in good health (CMV status not recorded). Some clones in this sample may be carry-over from other donors' samples.

Worth noting for this clonotype: This may arise from a read error, as a much more abundant clone is one base away. The final CDR3 position lacks the conserved phenylalanine or tryptophan, pointing to a likely read error. The gene calls are TRBV11-2 and TRBJ1-4, with unresolved D. V dropped 5 bases and J dropped 10 bases, with 14 bases sitting between them. The CDR3 length is 13 residues. Germline values: CDR1 SGHAT, CDR2 FQNNGV. CDR3 residues: CASSQRSTGKLFL. CDR3 bases: TGTGCCAGCAGCCAAAGGTCGACGGGAAAACTGTTTTTG.

This clonotype came up a few times. V and J are TRBV5-1 and TRBJ2-7; tentative D call: TRBD2 (5 bases). The ends were cut back, 1 base at V and 2 bases at J, with 16 bases in the middle. CDR1 SGHRS and CDR2 YFSETQ come from the germline V gene. The CDR3 is 16 amino acids. CDR3 sequence (DNA): TGCGCCAGCAGCTTGACCGGGATGGGATCGACCTACGAGCAGTACTTC. Translation: CASSLTGMGSTYEQYF.

This chain uses TRBV14 with TRBJ2-1; D possibly uses TRBD1 or TRBD2 (5 bases each). The ends were cut back, 0 bases at V and 8 bases at J, with 17 bases in the middle. Germline V gene sequence: CDR1 SGHDN, CDR2 FVKESK. The CDR3 consists of 16 residues. CDR3: CASSQEGTIPGHEQFF. In DNA, the CDR3 is TGTGCCAGCAGCCAAGAAGGGACCATCCCCGGCCATGAGCAGTTCTTC. Full variable domain (outside the CDR3, taken from reference TRBV14 and TRBJ2-1): EAGVTQFPSHSVIEKGQTVTLRCDPISGHDNLYWYRRVMGKEIKFLLHFVKESKQDESGMPNNRFLAERTGGTYSTLKVQPAELEDSGVYFCASSQEGTIPGHEQFFGPGTRLTVL.

J is TRBJ1-6 and V is TRBV28; possibly TRBD1 for D (5 bases). V was pared by 4 bases and J by 11 bases, with 21 bases between. The CDR3 runs to 16 residues. Germline values: CDR1 MDHEN, CDR2 SYDVKM. The CDR3 reads CASSSSIWGGGPPLHF. The CDR3 nucleotides read TGTGCCAGCAGTTCCTCGATTTGGGGGGGAGGACCACCCCTCCACTTT.

This chain joins TRBV14 and TRBJ2-1, with D tentatively TRBD1 (6 bases). V was trimmed by 3 bases and J by 7 bases, leaving 10 bases between them. Germline CDR1 SGHDN, CDR2 FVKESK. The CDR3 length is 13 residues. Here the CDR3 DNA reads TGTGCCAGCAGCCAGGGGGCCGTGAATGAGCAGTTCTTC. It is translated as CASSQGAVNEQFF. Filled out from reference TRBV14 and TRBJ2-1, the complete variable domain reads EAGVTQFPSHSVIEKGQTVTLRCDPISGHDNLYWYRRVMGKEIKFLLHFVKESKQDESGMPNNRFLAERTGGTYSTLKVQPAELEDSGVYFCASSQGAVNEQFFGPGTRLTVL.

The chain carries TRBV19 and TRBJ2-1, with TRBD1 identical over 7 bases. CDR1 and CDR2 (germline): LNHDA, SQIVND (reference sequence). CDR3 length: 17 amino acids. Trimming cost V 1 base and J 6 bases; bases outside gene matches: 12. The CDR3 coding sequence is TGTGCCAGTAGTATAGCCCCTCTCCGGGACAGCATCAATGAGCAGTTCTTC. Protein: CASSIAPLRDSINEQFF. Full variable domain (outside the CDR3, taken from reference TRBV19 and TRBJ2-1): DGGITQSPKYLFRKEGQNVTLSCEQNLNHDAMYWYRQDPGQGLRLIYYSQIVNDFQKGDIAEGYSVSREKKESFPLTVTSAQKNPTAFYLCASSIAPLRDSINEQFFGPGTRLTVL.

The chain carries TRBV15 and TRBJ2-7, with 8 bases fitting TRBD1. In germline, CDR1 is LNHNV, CDR2 YYDKDF (reference sequence). After removal of 0 bases from V and 12 bases from J, the junction contained 7 bases not matched to a gene. The CDR3 runs to 13 residues. The CDR3, as DNA: TGTGCCACCAGCAGAGATCAGACAGGGGAACCGTACTTC. Translation gives CATSRDQTGEPYF.

The chain carries TRBV23-1 and TRBJ2-7; 8 bases match TRBD2. TRBV23-1 counts as an open reading frame of uncertain function. This CDR3 has 17 amino acids. Trimming removed 2 bases from V and 2 bases from J; junction bases left unmatched: 11. This CDR3 reads CASSQGGGTKKTYEQYF. CDR3 bases: TGCGCCAGCAGTCAAGGCGGGGGGACTAAAAAAACCTACGAGCAGTACTTC.

The chain has TRBV12-3 or TRBV12-4 and TRBJ2-7, with D tentatively TRBD2 (5 bases). The length of the CDR3 is 13 residues. Trimming took off 7 bases at V and 2 bases at J, with 12 bases between the two ends. The CDR3, as DNA: TGTGCCAGCACAAGAGGGAGCGCCTACGAGCAGTACTTC. The encoded protein is CASTRGSAYEQYF.

For this clonotype: It is likely a read error, because the conserved phenylalanine at the end of the CDR3 is missing. The rearrangement links TRBV4-1 to TRBJ1-1, with D possibly being TRBD1 (5 bases). CDR1 is MGHRA and CDR2 is YSYEKL in the germline V gene. The CDR3 length is 16 residues. The CDR3 nucleotides are TGCTCCAGCAGCCAAGTTTCCCCGGGGGGGGACACTGAAGCTTTCCTT. Protein sequence: CSSSQVSPGGDTEAFL.

This clonotype was seen repeatedly, ten times or more. This sequence joins TRBV7-2 and TRBJ1-2; TRBD1 matches 9 bases. The CDR3 loop spans 14 amino acids. Germline V CDR1 and CDR2: SGHTA, FQGNSA. Trimming removed 5 bases from V and 3 bases from J; junction bases left unmatched: 4. CDR3 nucleotide sequence: TGTGCCAGCAGCACCCGGACAGGGGACTATGGCTACACCTTC. Amino acid sequence: CASSTRTGDYGYTF.

As concerns this clonotype: It may be a read error: a sequence one base away is much more abundant. DNA of the CDR3: TGTGCCAGCAGTCACACAGGGGAAAAACTGTTTTTT. It translates to CASSHTGEKLFF. This chain joins TRBV6-1 and TRBJ1-4; D perhaps matches TRBD1 (6 bases). Germline loops: CDR1 MNHNS, CDR2 SASEGT. Trimming removed 5 bases from V and 8 bases from J, with 9 bases in between. CDR3 length equals 12 residues.

Turning to this clonotype: It may be a read error: a sequence one base away is much more abundant. The chain uses TRBV7-6 and TRBJ2-5; the D gene is possibly TRBD1 (6 bases). The CDR3 is 18 residues long. The germline CDR1 and CDR2 sequences are SGHVS and FNYEAQ. V lost 5 bases to trimming and J lost 2 bases, with 24 bases between them. This chain's CDR3 is CASSQYSTRTDSQETQYF. CDR3 DNA sequence: TGTGCCAGCAGCCAGTACTCTACTCGGACAGATTCTCAAGAGACCCAGTACTTC.

The table lists this clonotype with a few counts. The chain combines TRBV7-2 with TRBJ2-7, with D uncertain. This CDR3 has 15 residues. Looked up from germline, CDR1 is SGHTA and CDR2 is FQGNSA. Trimming shortened V by 4 bases and J by 0 bases, and 13 bases separated the two germline ends. CDR3 bases: TGTGCCAGCAGCTCCCGGACGGCCAGCTCCTACGAGCAGTACTTC. It codes for CASSSRTASSYEQYF. The full variable domain, rest sourced from reference TRBV7-2 and TRBJ2-7, is GAGVSQSPSNKVTEKGKDVELRCDPISGHTALYWYRQSLGQGLEFLIYFQGNSAPDKSGLPSDRFSAERTGGSVSTLTIQRTQQEDSAVYLCASSSRTASSYEQYFGPGTRLTVT.

This sequence joins TRBV7-3 and TRBJ2-1; D not resolved. The germline gives CDR1 SGHTA, CDR2 FQGTGA. This CDR3 has 13 residues. The V and J ends lost 1 base and 1 base respectively, with 2 bases between them. The DNA for the CDR3 is TGTGCCAGCAGCTTAAATTCCTACAATGAGCAGTTCTTC. Translating gives CASSLNSYNEQFF. The complete variable domain, with remaining parts taken from reference TRBV7-3 and TRBJ2-1, reads GAGVSQTPSNKVTEKGKYVELRCDPISGHTALYWYRQSLGQGPEFLIYFQGTGAADDSGLPNDRFFAVRPEGSVSTLKIQRTERGDSAVYLCASSLNSYNEQFFGPGTRLTVL.

In its sample, this clonotype was seen many times. The chain links TRBV12-3 or TRBV12-4 to TRBJ1-1; 7 bases match TRBD1. The CDR3 contains 14 residues. Unmatched junction bases numbered 1, after V lost 3 bases and J lost 0 bases. The CDR3 DNA reads TGTGCCAGCAGTTTGACAGGGTTGAACACTGAAGCTTTCTTT. Translation: CASSLTGLNTEAFF.

The CDR3 loop is CASSQQGDRATNYGYTF. CDR3 DNA sequence: TGTGCCAGCAGTCAACAGGGGGACCGCGCAACTAACTATGGCTACACCTTC. This chain uses TRBV6-2 or TRBV6-3 with TRBJ1-2; 8 nucleotides match TRBD1. Unmatched junction bases numbered 11, after V lost 5 bases and J lost 0 bases. Germline V gene lookup returns CDR1 MNHEY and CDR2 SVGEGT. The CDR3 has 17 amino acids.